Below are 9 T cell receptor beta chains sequenced from a single sample in a study of blood T cell repertoires in COVID-19. Sequenced by immunoSEQ multiplex PCR; TCRdb stores in-frame clones only, minus some. This table has over 25,000 clones, about 90% appearing once. Sequences were obtained from peripheral blood. These receptors all stem from a man in his sixties or seventies with active or convalescent COVID-19.

The chain recombines TRBV6-5 with TRBJ1-5, with TRBD1 matching 7 bases. The CDR3 length is 12 residues. The J segment lost 9 bases and the V segment lost 6 bases, leaving 5 bases of the junction unmatched. Germline lookup yields CDR1 MNHEY and CDR2 SVGAGI. The CDR3 here is CASRATGSPQHF. The CDR3 nucleotides are TGTGCCAGCAGAGCGACAGGGTCGCCCCAGCATTTT.

J is TRBJ2-5 and V is TRBV7-8, with TRBD2 matching over 8 bases. Germline CDR1 SGHVS, CDR2 FQNEAQ. This CDR3 is 14 amino acids long. V shed 5 bases, J shed 5 bases, and the junction held 7 bases outside the gene matches. This CDR3 is CASSPGGARETQYF. In DNA, the CDR3 is TGTGCCAGCAGCCCGGGGGGGGCGCGGGAGACCCAGTACTTC.

V gene TRBV28 combines with J gene TRBJ1-5, with TRBD1 matching over 7 bases. Per the germline V gene, CDR1 is MDHEN and CDR2 is SYDVKM. V shed 6 bases, J shed 7 bases, and the junction held 9 bases outside the gene matches. The CDR3 runs to 14 residues. In nucleotides, the CDR3 is TGTGCCAGCAGGCAGGGGGGATCTTGGCAGCCCCAGCATTTT. This codes for CASRQGGSWQPQHF. Combining the CDR3 with reference TRBV28 and TRBJ1-5 gives the whole variable domain DVKVTQSSRYLVKRTGEKVFLECVQDMDHENMFWYRQDPGLGLRLIYFSYDVKMKEKGDIPEGYSVSREKKERFSLILESASTNQTSMYLCASRQGGSWQPQHFGDGTRLSIL.

The chain combines TRBV19 with TRBJ1-4, with 7 nucleotides matching TRBD1. The CDR3 sequence is 13 residues long. Germline CDR1 is LNHDA and CDR2 is SQIVND (reference sequence). Trimming cost V 8 bases and J 8 bases; bases outside gene matches: 8. For the CDR3, the DNA is TGTGCCAGTCGCGACAGGGCTTACGAAAAACTGTTTTTT. It yields the protein CASRDRAYEKLFF.

The V and J genes are TRBV5-1 and TRBJ1-1; TRBD1 agrees at 7 bases. After removal of 1 base from V and 5 bases from J, the junction contained 5 bases not matched to a gene. The CDR3 contains 14 residues. Germline CDR1 and CDR2: SGHRS and YFSETQ. CDR3 DNA: TGCGCCAGCAGCTTGCGCGGCAGGGGGACTGAAGCTTTCTTT. Amino acids: CASSLRGRGTEAFF.

CDR3 bases: TGTGCCAGCAGCTTAGACTGGGGGGGAGCTTTCTTT. As protein: CASSLDWGGAFF. This chain links TRBV7-2 with TRBJ1-1, with D possibly matching TRBD1 (5 bases). Germline V gene sequence: CDR1 SGHTA, CDR2 FQGNSA. The CDR3 extends over 12 amino acids. Trimming pared 1 base from V and 10 bases from J, leaving 10 bases between.

The gene calls are TRBV5-1 and TRBJ1-1; no definite D call. Germline V gene sequence: CDR1 SGHRS, CDR2 YFSETQ. The CDR3 spans 14 residues. Trimming took off 3 bases at V and 0 bases at J, with 9 bases between the two ends. DNA for the CDR3: TGCGCCAGCAGCTCGGGGAGGATGAACACTGAAGCTTTCTTT. Its translation is CASSSGRMNTEAFF.

This clone was recorded a few times. This chain joins TRBV6-2 or TRBV6-3 and TRBJ1-5; possibly TRBD1 for D (6 bases). Germline CDR1 is MNHEY and CDR2 is SVGEGT. V lost 2 bases to trimming and J lost 4 bases, with 9 bases between them. The CDR3 runs 14 residues. In DNA, the CDR3 is TGTGCCAGCAGTTACCTCAGGGGAAATCAGCCCCAGCATTTT. Translation gives CASSYLRGNQPQHF.

The chain links TRBV30 to TRBJ2-2; tentatively, D is TRBD1 (5 bases). The CDR3 sequence is 16 residues long. V lost 3 bases, J lost 0 bases, and 14 bases lay in between. The germline V gene has CDR1 GTSNPN and CDR2 SVGIG (reference sequence). The CDR3 loop is CAWRPLGAANTGELFF. For the CDR3, the DNA is TGTGCCTGGAGACCTTTAGGGGCAGCGAACACCGGGGAGCTGTTTTTT. The complete variable domain, with remaining parts taken from reference TRBV30 and TRBJ2-2, reads SQTIHQWPATLVQPVGSPLSLECTVEGTSNPNLYWYRQAAGRGLQLLFYSVGIGQISSEVPQNLSASRPQDRQFILSSKKLLLSDSGFYLCAWRPLGAANTGELFFGEGSRLTVL.